Listed below are T cell receptor beta chains from one sample, sequenced in a study of T-cell memory formation after mild COVID-19. In TCRdb, the 5' RACE reads were re-called with MiXCR into one record per CDR3 protein. The sample records around 320,000 distinct CDR3 sequences, around 15% being singletons. The sequenced material came from PBMCs or a T cell subset sorted from them (not recorded which). Source of these receptors: a man younger than 35 who had mild COVID-19 (a few samples of this study predate the infection). Cell type and time point are not known. CDR3s leave out the opening cysteine and the closing phenylalanine or tryptophan. The order of the fields is V gene, CDR3 protein.

>TRBV7-3
ASSFFGGAYSSYNEQF
>TRBV28
ATRTSGVYEQY
>TRBV6-5
ASSYLDRADTQY
>TRBV11-1
ASSTGTGVYEQF
>TRBV28
ASRPAAQDVYGYT
>TRBV12-3/TRBV12-4
ASKGPNQPQH
>TRBV4-2
ASSQEGTPYPQH
>TRBV20-1
SARPDSPHLPEAF
>TRBV5-5
ASSATTGLNNQPQH
>TRBV5-1
ASSLVGGSDTQY
>TRBV12-3/TRBV12-4
ASSLRGRAHQPQH
>TRBV9
ASSVDRVTDTQY
>TRBV12-3/TRBV12-4
ASRRRDWLYNEQF
>TRBV4-3
ASSQDGPRTEDYNSPLH
>TRBV5-1
ASSLATPTDTQY
>TRBV4-3
ASSQVPGQGKETQY
>TRBV7-2
ASSLVGYEANVLT
>TRBV7-3
ASSHLPGQGFDEQF
>TRBV30
AWRNGGGELF
>TRBV7-8
ASSLGTGGVDQPQH
>TRBV7-2
ASSLTADYGYT
>TRBV24-1
ATSDPGVNEQF
>TRBV5-1
ASSLAVPQTDTQY
>TRBV4-1
ASSARKILPSVDPYEQY
>TRBV4-3
ASSREQGTYEQY
>TRBV5-1
ASSSFPGTSAF
>TRBV10-3
AISVDTEAF